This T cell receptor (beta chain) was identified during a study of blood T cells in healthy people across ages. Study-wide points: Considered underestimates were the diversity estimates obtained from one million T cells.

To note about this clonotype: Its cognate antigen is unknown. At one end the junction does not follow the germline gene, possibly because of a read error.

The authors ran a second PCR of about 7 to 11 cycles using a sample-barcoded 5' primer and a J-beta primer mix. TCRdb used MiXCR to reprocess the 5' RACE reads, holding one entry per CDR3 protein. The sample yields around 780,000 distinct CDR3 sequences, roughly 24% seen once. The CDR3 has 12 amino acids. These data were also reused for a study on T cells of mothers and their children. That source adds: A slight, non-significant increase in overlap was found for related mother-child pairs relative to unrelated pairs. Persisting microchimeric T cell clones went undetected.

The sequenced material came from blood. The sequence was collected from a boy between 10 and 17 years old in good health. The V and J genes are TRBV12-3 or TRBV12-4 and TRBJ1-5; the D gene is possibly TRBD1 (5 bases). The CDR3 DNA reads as TGTGCCAGCAGTTTAAGGCCGAGGGACCCGTATTTT. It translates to CASSLRPRDPYF.